The source of this T cell receptor (beta chain) is a study of blood T cell repertoires in COVID-19. The CDR3 spans 15 residues. Germline V gene sequence: CDR1 KGHDR, CDR2 SFDVKD. V was clipped by 4 bases and J by 0 bases; unmatched bases: 4. TCRdb keeps only in-frame clones here, not all; method: immunoSEQ multiplex PCR. Of more than 150,000 clones listed, roughly 80% were seen once; the top ten hold about 15%. The chain recombines TRBV24-1 with TRBJ1-1, with 7 bases that match TRBD1. The receptor was isolated from a man under 40 with active or convalescent COVID-19. The sequenced sample consisted of peripheral blood. The DNA for the CDR3 is TGTGCCACCAGTGAGACAGGGACGGTGAACACTGAAGCTTTCTTT. Translation gives CATSETGTVNTEAFF.